Presented here are 31 T cell receptor beta chains from one specimen sequenced in a study of identical twins. TCRdb used MiXCR to reprocess the 5' RACE reads, holding one entry per CDR3 protein. Of around 570,000 distinct CDR3 sequences in the sample, roughly 9.5% were seen once. The same specimen was also included in a second study, on yellow fever vaccine responses in identical twins.

The specimen was PBMCs. Receptors were obtained from a woman aged 18-29 years in good health.

This rearrangement joins TRBV7-9 to TRBJ2-1; D unresolved. The V and J ends lost 1 base and 2 bases respectively, with 9 bases between them. Germline V gene sequence: CDR1 SEHNR, CDR2 FQNEAQ (reference sequence). CDR3 size: 15 residues. The DNA for the CDR3 is TGTGCCAGCAGCTTAGAACGGTCTCCCTACAATGAGCAGTTCTTC. As protein: CASSLERSPYNEQFF.

This chain links TRBV6-5 with TRBJ2-1; D gene ambiguous. Trimming took 0 bases from V and 6 from J, leaving 6 bases between them. The CDR3 contains 13 residues. CDR1 is MNHEY and CDR2 is SVGAGI in the germline V gene. The CDR3 coding sequence is TGTGCCAGCAGTTACTCTTGGAGCAATGAGCAGTTCTTC. Residues: CASSYSWSNEQFF.

The V call is TRBV27, the J call TRBJ2-1, with D uncertain. Trimming took off 6 bases at V and 0 bases at J, with 6 bases between the two ends. CDR1 is MNHEY and CDR2 is SMNVEV in the germline V gene (reference sequence). The CDR3 covers 13 residues. The CDR3 loop is CASRFGSYNEQFF. The CDR3 nucleotides read TGTGCCAGCAGATTTGGCTCCTACAATGAGCAGTTCTTC.

The rearrangement links TRBV7-6 to TRBJ2-5; tentative D call: TRBD1 (6 bases). There are 14 residues in the CDR3. V lost 1 base, J lost 7 bases, and 13 bases lay in between. CDR1 and CDR2 from the germline V gene are SGHVS and FNYEAQ. This chain's CDR3 is CASSLEQGRGTQYF. The CDR3 DNA follows: TGTGCCAGCAGCTTAGAACAGGGCCGGGGGACCCAGTACTTC.

The V and J genes are TRBV20-1 and TRBJ1-6, with a weak D call TRBD1 (6 bases). The CDR3 has 16 residues. CDR1 and CDR2 from the germline V gene are DFQATT and SNEGSKA (reference sequence). Trimming shortened V by 3 bases and J by 5 bases, and 17 bases separated the two germline ends. CDR3 nucleotide sequence: TGCAGTGCTAGGGAACCCAGGGGCGGCAATAATTCACCCCTCCACTTT. Translating it yields CSAREPRGGNNSPLHF.

This clonotype occurred a few times. The chain links TRBV7-9 to TRBJ2-7; D tentatively reads TRBD1 or TRBD2 (5 bases each). Germline CDR1 is SEHNR and CDR2 is FQNEAQ (reference sequence). The CDR3 consists of 17 residues. The ends were cut back, 5 bases at V and 2 bases at J, with 22 bases in the middle. The CDR3 DNA reads TGTGCCAGCAGCGCTCCTCGGTTGTCAGGGAGTGCCTACGAGCAGTACTTC. The encoded protein is CASSAPRLSGSAYEQYF.

This clonotype has a single count. The chain employs TRBV13 and TRBJ2-1; 10 positions match TRBD2. The CDR3 sequence is 19 residues long. V shed 11 bases, J shed 5 bases, and the junction held 24 bases outside the gene matches. Looked up from germline, CDR1 is PRHDT and CDR2 is FYEKMQ (reference sequence). The CDR3 loop is CALCVLGQMGLAGDNEQFF. In nucleotides, the CDR3 is TGTGCCCTCTGTGTATTGGGACAAATGGGTCTAGCGGGAGACAATGAGCAGTTCTTC.

The chain is built from TRBV12-3 or TRBV12-4 and TRBJ2-3, with D possibly called TRBD1 or TRBD2 (5 bases each). CDR3 length equals 18 residues. V lost 11 bases and J lost 5, with 32 bases in between. Written as DNA, the CDR3 is TGTGCCTGCTGTTCTCCCGACGGGGCCGGAGGTTCCCTAGATACGCAGTATTTT. Translating gives CACCSPDGAGGSLDTQYF.

This clonotype was counted between two and nine times. V usage is TRBV14 and J usage is TRBJ2-1; possibly TRBD2 for D (5 bases). Germline V lookup: CDR1 SGHDN, CDR2 FVKESK. The CDR3 has 16 residues. V shed 3 bases and J shed 0 bases, with 12 bases lying between them. CDR3 coding DNA: TGTGCCAGCAGCCACCGGGAAGCGGTCTCCTACAATGAGCAGTTCTTC. It translates to CASSHREAVSYNEQFF.

This clonotype turned up a few times. V is TRBV10-3 and J is TRBJ1-3, with 8 bases matching TRBD1. CDR1 is ENHRY, CDR2 SYGVKD, per germline. This CDR3 contains 15 residues. Unmatched junction bases numbered 4, after V lost 3 bases and J lost 3 bases. The CDR3 reads CAISELGQGGNTIYF. In nucleotides, the CDR3 is TGTGCCATCAGTGAACTCGGACAGGGTGGAAACACCATATATTTT.

This clonotype was found many times. The DNA of the CDR3 is TGTGCCAGCAGTGTAGTGACTACCACCGGGGAGCTGTTTTTT. It translates to CASSVVTTTGELFF. The rearrangement uses TRBV2 and TRBJ2-2, with D perhaps matching TRBD2 (5 bases). The CDR3 loop spans 14 amino acids. V lost 4 bases and J lost 4, with 10 bases in between. The germline gives CDR1 SNHLY, CDR2 FYNNEI.

This clonotype was found many times. This chain joins TRBV4-1 and TRBJ2-2; the D gene is possibly TRBD2 (6 bases). The CDR3 covers 17 residues. V was pared by 1 base and J by 2 bases, with 14 bases between. CDR1 MGHRA and CDR2 YSYEKL come from the germline V gene. CDR3 nucleotides: TGCGCCAGCAGCCAAGCAGCTAGGGGAGGTAACACCGGGGAGCTGTTTTTT. Translating it yields CASSQAARGGNTGELFF.

As regards this clonotype: One end of the junction fails to match germline, which may point to a read error. This chain joins TRBV15 and TRBJ1-1; unclear D gene. Germline CDR1 LNHNV, CDR2 YYDKDF (reference sequence). The CDR3 is 13 residues long. The DNA for the CDR3 is TGTGCCACCAGCGGAGAGTTGAACACTGAAGCTTTCTTT. Protein product: CATSGELNTEAFF.

Ten or more counts support this clonotype. V is TRBV7-9 and J is TRBJ2-7; 8 bases fit TRBD2. Germline CDR1 SEHNR, CDR2 FQNEAQ (reference sequence). With 11 bases clipped from V and 6 bases from J, the junction kept 3 bases outside the gene matches. The CDR3 covers 10 residues. CDR3 loop: CAVGGVEQYF. CDR3 bases: TGTGCCGTCGGGGGGGTCGAGCAGTACTTC.

There are many counts of this clonotype. The V call is TRBV12-3 or TRBV12-4, the J call TRBJ1-5, with TRBD1 as a possible D gene (5 bases). The CDR3 runs 14 residues. Trimming took off 6 bases at V and 2 bases at J, with 11 bases between the two ends. The CDR3 is CASSTDKGNQPQHF. The CDR3 DNA sequence: TGTGCCAGCAGCACGGACAAGGGCAATCAGCCCCAGCATTTT.

In this sample, this clonotype turned up a few times. The J gene is TRBJ2-7, the V gene TRBV5-1; 9 nucleotides match TRBD1. J lost 2 bases, V lost 3 bases, and 9 bases had no gene match. This CDR3 comprises 16 residues. Germline-derived CDR1 and CDR2 are SGHRS and YFSETQ. CDR3 in DNA: TGCGCCAGCAGCTCATCCCGGGACAGGGCTCCCTACGAGCAGTACTTC. This encodes CASSSSRDRAPYEQYF.

The CDR3 nucleotides are TGTGCCAGCTCGCCGGGGGTAGCGGGAGTAAGGGATACGCAGTATTTT. Its translation is CASSPGVAGVRDTQYF. V and J are TRBV6-1 and TRBJ2-3, with TRBD2 matching over 9 bases. Per germline, CDR1 MNHNS and CDR2 SASEGT. The V segment lost 8 bases and the J segment 6 bases; nucleotides outside the gene matches: 15. The CDR3 runs 16 residues.

This chain joins TRBV20-1 and TRBJ1-5, with a tentative D call TRBD1 (6 bases). Germline CDR1 DFQATT, CDR2 SNEGSKA (reference sequence). V shed 3 bases and J shed 8 bases, with 17 bases lying between them. The CDR3 covers 14 residues. CDR3 sequence reads: CSASTRGGIKPQHF. The DNA of the CDR3 is TGCAGTGCTAGTACCAGGGGCGGGATTAAGCCCCAGCATTTT.

This clonotype has ten or more counts. The chain joins TRBV28 to TRBJ2-7; the D gene is possibly TRBD1 (5 bases). Germline CDR1 reads MDHEN; CDR2 reads SYDVKM. Trimming removed 6 bases from V and 4 bases from J, with 16 bases in between. The CDR3 spans 14 residues. The CDR3 is CASRLLGAWYEQYF. The DNA of the CDR3 is TGTGCCAGCAGACTCTTAGGGGCCTGGTACGAGCAGTACTTC.

The chain employs TRBV5-1 and TRBJ2-1; a weak D match, TRBD2 (6 bases). This CDR3 has 20 residues. Trimming stripped 3 bases from V and 1 base from J, with 26 bases between. Germline lookup yields CDR1 SGHRS and CDR2 YFSETQ. The CDR3 DNA sequence: TGCGCCAGCAGCTCCGTGGGCGGACCGGCTCGGGGGAGTTCCTACAATGAGCAGTTCTTC. It is translated as CASSSVGGPARGSSYNEQFF. Looking up the rest from reference TRBV5-1 and TRBJ2-1 gives the full variable domain: KAGVTQTPRYLIKTRGQQVTLSCSPISGHRSVSWYQQTPGQGLQFLFEYFSETQRNKGNFPGRFSGRQFSNSRSEMNVSTLELGDSALYLCASSSVGGPARGSSYNEQFFGPGTRLTVL.

This clonotype was seen a handful of times. The V call is TRBV6-2 or TRBV6-3, the J call TRBJ2-1; 9 bases are shared with TRBD2. This CDR3 is 13 amino acids long. Looked up from germline, CDR1 is MNHEY and CDR2 is SVGEGT. The CDR3 protein is CAAKRLAGWEQFF. CDR3 in DNA: TGTGCTGCAAAACGGCTAGCGGGGTGGGAGCAGTTCTTC.

This clonotype was detected many times. V usage is TRBV12-3 or TRBV12-4 and J usage is TRBJ2-1; 11 bases are shared with TRBD1. The CDR3 totals 15 residues. Trimming cost V 5 bases and J 9 bases; bases outside gene matches: 9. DNA of the CDR3: TGTGCCAGCAGTCCCCGGGACAGGGGGATTTTTGAGCAGTTCTTC. This codes for CASSPRDRGIFEQFF.

This clonotype showed up just a few times. This chain joins TRBV6-4 and TRBJ1-4; 7 bases line up with TRBD1. Germline trimming cut 7 bases from V and 6 bases from J; bases unmatched to any gene: 5. CDR3 size: 13 residues. Germline-derived CDR1 and CDR2 are MRHNA and SNTAGT. CDR3 in DNA: TGTGCCAGCAATCACAGGGGAGATGAAAAACTGTTTTTT. Its translation: CASNHRGDEKLFF.

The rearrangement uses TRBV28 and TRBJ1-1, with a weak D call TRBD1 (5 bases). The V end lost 5 bases, the J end lost 7 bases, and 17 bases lay between the germline ends. This CDR3 spans 14 amino acids. Looked up from germline, CDR1 is MDHEN and CDR2 is SYDVKM. Written as DNA, the CDR3 is TGTGCCAGCAGTCCACGGGCGGGGGGTAGTGAAGCTTTCTTT. This gives the protein CASSPRAGGSEAFF.

V and J are TRBV4-1 and TRBJ2-1; TRBD2 might be the D (6 bases). Between the trimmed V and J ends, which lost 1 base and 2 bases, there was a span of 12 bases. Germline values: CDR1 MGHRA, CDR2 YSYEKL. This CDR3 has 16 residues. The CDR3 loop is CASSQADGRPYNEQFF. DNA for the CDR3: TGCGCCAGCAGCCAAGCGGACGGGAGACCCTACAATGAGCAGTTCTTC.

In its sample, this clonotype was seen a few times. The chain combines TRBV7-2 with TRBJ2-4, with D possibly TRBD1 on 6 matching bases. CDR1 is SGHTA, CDR2 FQGNSA, per germline. The CDR3 totals 12 residues. Trimming took 5 bases from V and 10 from J, leaving 12 bases between them. The DNA for the CDR3 is TGTGCCAGCAGCCACCCCCAGGGGATTCAGTACTTC. It yields the protein CASSHPQGIQYF.

This clonotype was seen a few times. This sequence joins TRBV9 and TRBJ2-1, with TRBD1 identical over 9 bases. This CDR3 region has 17 residues. CDR1 is SGDLS and CDR2 is YYNGEE in the germline V gene. Germline trimming cut 4 bases from V and 3 bases from J; bases unmatched to any gene: 11. The CDR3 DNA reads TGTGCCAGCAGCCCACGAGGGGGACAGGGAGGCTACAATGAGCAGTTCTTC. Residues: CASSPRGGQGGYNEQFF. The variable domain in full, with the rest retrieved from reference TRBV9 and TRBJ2-1, is DSGVTQTPKHLITATGQRVTLRCSPRSGDLSVYWYQQSLDQGLQFLIQYYNGEERAKGNILERFSAQQFPDLHSELNLSSLELGDSALYFCASSPRGGQGGYNEQFFGPGTRLTVL.

This clonotype occurred many times. The rearrangement links TRBV27 to TRBJ2-5; tentatively, D is TRBD1 or TRBD2 (5 bases each). The CDR3 contains 14 residues. Germline CDR1 MNHEY, CDR2 SMNVEV (reference sequence). The V end was cut by 4 bases, the J end by 5 bases, with 14 bases between. The DNA of the CDR3 is TGTGCCAGCAGTTCAGTAGCAGGGACGGAGACCCAGTACTTC. Encoded protein: CASSSVAGTETQYF.

In its sample, this clonotype was seen many times. The rearrangement links TRBV28 to TRBJ2-7, with unresolved D. With 2 bases removed from V and 4 bases from J, the gap between germline ends came to 15 bases. Germline CDR1 reads MDHEN; CDR2 reads SYDVKM. CDR3 length: 15 amino acids. As DNA, the CDR3 is TGTGCCAGCAGTTTAACGTTCCGGAGATATTACGAGCAGTACTTC. Residues: CASSLTFRRYYEQYF.

This clonotype was counted only a few times. The CDR3 region has the DNA TGCAGCGTCAACAGGCCTCGGGGCACTGAAGCTTTCTTT. Protein sequence: CSVNRPRGTEAFF. This chain links TRBV29-1 with TRBJ1-1, with a possible D match to TRBD1 (5 bases). Per germline, CDR1 SQVTM and CDR2 ANQGSEA. V lost 6 bases, J lost 4 bases, and 15 bases lay in between. The length of the CDR3 is 13 residues. Variable domain in full (rest from reference TRBV29-1 and TRBJ1-1): SAVISQKPSRDICQRGTSLTIQCQVDSQVTMMFWYRQQPGQSLTLIATANQGSEATYESGFVIDKFPISRPNLTFSTLTVSNMSPEDSSIYLCSVNRPRGTEAFFGQGTRLTVV.

In its sample, this clonotype was seen many times. The chain links TRBV6-2 or TRBV6-3 to TRBJ2-1; TRBD2 matches at 8 bases. The germline CDR1 and CDR2 sequences are MNHEY and SVGEGT. Trimming took 2 bases from V and 3 from J; bases not matched to a gene: 6. This CDR3 has 16 amino acids. CDR3 DNA sequence: TGTGCCAGCAGTTACCCCCTAAGCGGGAGCTACAATGAGCAGTTCTTC. Protein sequence: CASSYPLSGSYNEQFF.